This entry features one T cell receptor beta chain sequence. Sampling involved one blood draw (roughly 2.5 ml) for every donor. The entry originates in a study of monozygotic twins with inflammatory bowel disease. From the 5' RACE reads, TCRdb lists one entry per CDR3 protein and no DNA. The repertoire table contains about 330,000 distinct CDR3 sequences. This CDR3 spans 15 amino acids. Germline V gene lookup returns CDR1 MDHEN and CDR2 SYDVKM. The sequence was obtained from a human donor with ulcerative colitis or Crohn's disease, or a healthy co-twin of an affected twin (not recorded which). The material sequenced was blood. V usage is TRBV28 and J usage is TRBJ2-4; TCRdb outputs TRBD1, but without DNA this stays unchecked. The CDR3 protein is CASSSSGGTRNIQYF.